Presented here are 28 T cell receptor beta chains from one specimen sequenced in a study of T cell changes during pregnancy in multiple sclerosis. Clones were sequenced by immunoSEQ multiplex PCR, and TCRdb holds only the in-frame ones, with some missing. The sample holds 85,000 to 100,000 clones, around 90% seen once. This sample comprised peripheral blood, obtained before pregnancy. These TCRs come from a female donor with multiple sclerosis, enrolled in a pregnancy study.

The CDR3 nucleotides read TGTGCCAGCTCACCCCGGGACAGGGACACCGGGGAGCTGTTTTTT. This gives the protein CASSPRDRDTGELFF. The J gene is TRBJ2-2, the V gene TRBV18, with 9 bases matching TRBD1. The V segment lost 3 bases and the J segment 3 bases; nucleotides outside the gene matches: 2. This CDR3 has 15 residues. The germline V gene encodes CDR1 KGHSH and CDR2 LQKENI.

This sequence joins TRBV11-1 and TRBJ2-5; D remains unclear. Germline V gives CDR1 SGHAT, CDR2 FQDESV (reference sequence). Trimming shortened V by 7 bases and J by 4 bases, and 13 bases separated the two germline ends. The CDR3 has 13 residues. The CDR3 DNA follows: TGTGCCAGCACCCCCGGGTTTGTAGAGACCCAGTACTTC. This gives the protein CASTPGFVETQYF. The full variable domain, its missing parts supplied by reference TRBV11-1 and TRBJ2-5, is EAEVAQSPRYKITEKSQAVAFWCDPISGHATLYWYRQILGQGPELLVQFQDESVVDDSQLPKDRFSAERLKGVDSTLKIQPAELGDSAMYLCASTPGFVETQYFGPGTRLLVL.

This clone was observed once. The chain uses TRBV2 and TRBJ2-4, with 10 bases fitting TRBD2. V trimming: 8 bases; J trimming: 1 base; junction bases outside the gene matches: 11. Germline V gene sequence: CDR1 SNHLY, CDR2 FYNNEI. This CDR3 comprises 17 residues. DNA for the CDR3: TGTGCCAGCTCCCGAGGGCTAGCGGGGGAGGCCAAAAACATTCAGTACTTC. Translated, it gives CASSRGLAGEAKNIQYF.

This clone has a handful of counts. The chain recombines TRBV7-9 with TRBJ2-2, with TRBD1 matching 7 bases. CDR1 SEHNR and CDR2 FQNEAQ come from the germline V gene (reference sequence). Trimming took 4 bases from V and 1 from J; bases not matched to a gene: 6. The CDR3 totals 16 residues. CDR3 amino acids: CASSSTDRENTGELFF. The DNA for the CDR3 is TGTGCCAGCAGCTCAACAGACAGGGAGAACACCGGGGAGCTGTTTTTT. Using reference TRBV7-9 and TRBJ2-2 for the parts outside the CDR3, the full variable domain is DTGVSQNPRHKITKRGQNVTFRCDPISEHNRLYWYRQTLGQGPEFLTYFQNEAQLEKSRLLSDRFSAERPKGSFSTLEIQRTEQGDSAMYLCASSSTDRENTGELFFGEGSRLTVL.

V usage is TRBV28 and J usage is TRBJ2-7; 7 bases are a match to TRBD1. Germline CDR1 MDHEN, CDR2 SYDVKM. The junction had 11 bases not matched to a gene; V was cut back by 5 bases and J by 4 bases. The CDR3 spans 15 residues. Here the CDR3 reads CASSGGQPGGYEQYF. The CDR3 nucleotides read TGTGCCAGCAGTGGAGGACAACCAGGGGGTTACGAGCAGTACTTC.

DNA for the CDR3: TGTGCCATCAGTGAACAGGGGTCTGGGGAGACCCAGTACTTC. Amino acids: CAISEQGSGETQYF. The V and J genes are TRBV10-3 and TRBJ2-5, with 7 bases fitting TRBD1. CDR3 length: 14 residues. Germline lookup yields CDR1 ENHRY and CDR2 SYGVKD. V was clipped by 3 bases and J by 5 bases; unmatched bases: 6.

The genes are TRBV28 and TRBJ2-2; the match to TRBD1 covers 10 bases. This CDR3 has 15 residues. From germline, CDR1 is MDHEN and CDR2 SYDVKM. The J segment lost 4 bases and the V segment lost 5 bases, leaving 4 bases of the junction unmatched. This CDR3 reads CASSTGQGVTGELFF. CDR3 nucleotide sequence: TGTGCCAGCAGTACTGGACAGGGGGTCACCGGGGAGCTGTTTTTT.

This clone was seen once. This sample also contains other DNA sequences that code for the same CDR3. This chain connects TRBV5-4 to TRBJ2-5, with unresolved D. The CDR3 totals 13 residues. Germline values: CDR1 SGHNT, CDR2 YYREEE (reference sequence). V was pared by 0 bases and J by 3 bases, with 6 bases between. The CDR3 nucleotides read TGTGCCAGCAGCTTGGCGGCGGAAGAGACCCAGTACTTC. It translates to CASSLAAEETQYF.

The chain couples TRBV9 to TRBJ2-5; 9 nucleotides align to TRBD2. Germline loops: CDR1 SGDLS, CDR2 YYNGEE. This CDR3 is 16 amino acids long. The ends lost 2 bases at V and 5 bases at J; junction bases unmatched: 10. CDR3 residues: CASSVRLAVVEETQYF. Here the CDR3 DNA reads TGTGCCAGCAGCGTCCGACTAGCGGTGGTGGAGGAGACCCAGTACTTC.

This rearrangement joins TRBV29-1 to TRBJ2-3; D perhaps matches TRBD2 (6 bases). Germline V gene data show CDR1 as SQVTM and CDR2 as ANQGSEA. Trimming shortened V by 7 bases and J by 5 bases, and 16 bases separated the two germline ends. This CDR3 is 13 amino acids long. The CDR3, as DNA: TGCAGCGCTGCTCCGCGGCGGGGAGATACGCAGTATTTT. This encodes CSAAPRRGDTQYF.

In this sample, this clone turned up once. The V gene is TRBV6-1, the J gene TRBJ2-3; D perhaps matches TRBD1 (6 bases). This CDR3 spans 13 amino acids. V was pared by 2 bases and J by 3 bases, with 6 bases between. Germline V gene lookup returns CDR1 MNHNS and CDR2 SASEGT. This CDR3 reads CASSEQGTDTQYF. The CDR3 bases are TGTGCCAGCAGTGAACAGGGGACAGATACGCAGTATTTT.

This chain links TRBV27 with TRBJ2-7, with a possible D match to TRBD1 (6 bases). The CDR3 has 15 amino acids. Trimming cost V 6 bases and J 2 bases, with 17 bases left between them. CDR1 and CDR2 from the germline V gene are MNHEY and SMNVEV (reference sequence). The CDR3 region has the DNA TGTGCCAGCAGGTATTTTAAAGGGGGAACCTACGAGCAGTACTTC. Its protein product is CASRYFKGGTYEQYF.

V and J are TRBV28 and TRBJ2-3, with 7 nucleotides matching TRBD2. The germline V gene encodes CDR1 MDHEN and CDR2 SYDVKM. V was pared by 4 bases and J by 7 bases, with 14 bases of the junction left unmatched. CDR3 size: 16 residues. CDR3 region: CASSSDPNWGGNTQYF. DNA of the CDR3: TGTGCCAGCAGTTCAGATCCCAATTGGGGGGGTAATACGCAGTATTTT.

The chain combines TRBV5-1 with TRBJ2-2; TRBD2 is a possible D gene (5 bases). V was trimmed by 0 bases and J by 3 bases, leaving 9 bases between them. The CDR3 is 15 residues long. Per the germline V gene, CDR1 is SGHRS and CDR2 is YFSETQ. Here the CDR3 DNA reads TGCGCCAGCAGCTTGGGAGGGCGCGACACCGGGGAGCTGTTTTTT. This codes for CASSLGGRDTGELFF.

This clone was recorded once. The chain carries TRBV2 and TRBJ2-1, with 7 bases that match TRBD1. CDR1 and CDR2 (germline): SNHLY, FYNNEI. The trim removed 6 bases at V and 4 bases at J, leaving 0 bases unmatched. The CDR3 contains 12 residues. The CDR3, as DNA: TGTGCCAGCAGGGGACAGTACAATGAGCAGTTCTTC. Translating it yields CASRGQYNEQFF.

This chain's CDR3 is CSQLKNTEAFF. The DNA of the CDR3 is TGCAGTCAACTCAAGAACACTGAAGCTTTCTTT. The rearrangement links TRBV20-1 to TRBJ1-1; D not resolved. The CDR3 length is 11 residues. The ends were cut back, 8 bases at V and 1 base at J, with 8 bases in the middle. Germline V gene lookup returns CDR1 DFQATT and CDR2 SNEGSKA (reference sequence).

V usage is TRBV5-1 and J usage is TRBJ2-3; 7 bases are shared with TRBD1. CDR3 length: 15 residues. Germline V gene sequence: CDR1 SGHRS, CDR2 YFSETQ. V gave up 4 bases and J gave up 0 bases; unmatched junction bases: 5. CDR3 residues: CASSVQGMSTDTQYF. The CDR3 DNA reads TGCGCCAGCAGCGTACAGGGGATGAGCACAGATACGCAGTATTTT.

DNA for the CDR3: TGTGCCAGCAGCCTGGGGGGGGACAGGGGCAGTGAGCAGTTCTTC. It is translated as CASSLGGDRGSEQFF. This chain uses TRBV11-3 with TRBJ2-1; 10 positions agree with TRBD1. In germline, CDR1 is SGHNT, CDR2 YENEEA. V lost 5 bases to trimming and J lost 9 bases; unmatched junction nucleotides: 10. This CDR3 has 15 amino acids.

This chain joins TRBV25-1 and TRBJ2-3; 10 bases fit TRBD1. Germline trimming cut 0 bases from V and 6 bases from J; bases unmatched to any gene: 3. CDR3 size: 15 residues. The germline V gene has CDR1 MGHDK and CDR2 SYGVNS. The CDR3 nucleotides read TGTGCCAGCAGTGAATATAAGGGACAGGGGGATACGCAGTATTTT. Translating it yields CASSEYKGQGDTQYF.

Only one count was recorded for this clone. The V gene is TRBV5-8, the J gene TRBJ2-1; 13 bases are shared with TRBD2. This CDR3 region has 16 residues. CDR1 is SGHTS and CDR2 is YDEGEE in the germline V gene. The junction had 6 bases not matched to a gene; V was cut back by 2 bases and J by 7 bases. CDR3 nucleotides: TGTGCCAGCAGCTTCGGACTAGCGGGGGCTCGTAATGAGCAGTTCTTC. Translated, it gives CASSFGLAGARNEQFF. Filled out from reference TRBV5-8 and TRBJ2-1, the complete variable domain reads EAGVTQSPTHLIKTRGQQATLRCSPISGHTSVYWYQQALGLGLQFLLWYDEGEERNRGNFPPRFSGRQFPNYSSELNVNALELEDSALYLCASSFGLAGARNEQFFGPGTRLTVL.

DNA of the CDR3: TGCAGCGTTGATAGCGGGGGGGCCGGAGAGACCCAGTACTTC. Amino acids: CSVDSGGAGETQYF. The V and J genes are TRBV29-1 and TRBJ2-5, with 11 positions matching TRBD2. Unmatched junction bases numbered 4, after V lost 3 bases and J lost 4 bases. Looked up from germline, CDR1 is SQVTM and CDR2 is ANQGSEA. The CDR3 spans 14 residues.

The J gene is TRBJ1-1, the V gene TRBV14, with D hard to call. The CDR3 totals 13 residues. Trimming removed 2 bases at V and 7 bases at J, with 11 bases between. Germline V gene lookup returns CDR1 SGHDN and CDR2 FVKESK. CDR3: CASSQTFPGEAFF. In nucleotides, the CDR3 is TGTGCCAGCAGCCAAACTTTCCCCGGTGAAGCTTTCTTT.

The chain employs TRBV5-1 and TRBJ2-1; 11 bases are a match to TRBD2. J lost 1 base, V lost 4 bases, and 13 bases had no gene match. The length of the CDR3 is 19 residues. CDR1 is SGHRS, CDR2 YFSETQ, per germline. CDR3 coding DNA: TGCGCCAGCAGCAGCCGACCGGGACTAGCGGCGTCTTCCTACAATGAGCAGTTCTTC. This gives the protein CASSSRPGLAASSYNEQFF.

This chain joins TRBV2 and TRBJ1-5, with 7 bases identical to TRBD1. This CDR3 comprises 14 residues. The V gene end was trimmed by 6 bases and the J gene end by 3 bases; junction bases not matched to a gene: 5. CDR1 and CDR2 from the germline V gene are SNHLY and FYNNEI. CDR3 nucleotides: TGTGCCAGCAGGCTGACAGGGATCAATCAGCCCCAGCATTTT. Its translation: CASRLTGINQPQHF.

The rearrangement joins TRBV5-1 to TRBJ2-3, with a weak D call TRBD1 (6 bases). V was clipped by 0 bases and J by 5 bases, with 10 bases between them. The CDR3 covers 14 residues. Per the germline V gene, CDR1 is SGHRS and CDR2 is YFSETQ. The CDR3 loop reads CASSLAAGVDTQYF. The CDR3 coding sequence is TGCGCCAGCAGCTTGGCGGCAGGGGTAGATACGCAGTATTTT.

The V call is TRBV10-3, the J call TRBJ2-1; D may be TRBD1 (5 bases). Germline V gene lookup returns CDR1 ENHRY and CDR2 SYGVKD. The CDR3 extends over 16 amino acids. Trimming removed 4 bases from V and 1 base from J, with 14 bases in between. The CDR3 nucleotides are TGTGCCATCAGTGCATCCAGGGCCCTTTCCTACAATGAGCAGTTCTTC. Translating it yields CAISASRALSYNEQFF.

This chain connects TRBV5-4 to TRBJ2-3; 8 bases map to TRBD1. The CDR3 totals 13 residues. V was clipped by 2 bases and J by 6 bases; unmatched bases: 2. In germline, CDR1 is SGHNT, CDR2 YYREEE (reference sequence). The CDR3 sequence: CASSFQGADTQYF. For the CDR3, the DNA is TGTGCCAGCAGCTTTCAGGGGGCCGATACGCAGTATTTT.

The chain uses TRBV7-9 and TRBJ1-2; possible D gene TRBD1, 5 bases. CDR1 is SEHNR and CDR2 is FQNEAQ in the germline V gene (reference sequence). The CDR3 sequence is 13 residues long. Trimming stripped 5 bases from V and 8 bases from J, with 15 bases between. CDR3 in amino acids: CASSPDGAGGYTF. CDR3 coding DNA: TGTGCCAGCAGCCCGGACGGCGCAGGGGGCTACACCTTC.